These 3 T cell receptor beta chains were all obtained from the same sample, sequenced in a study of cytomegalovirus exposure and HLA in healthy donors. Profiled with immunoSEQ multiplex PCR; TCRdb holds only in-frame clones, not every one. The sample gives 250,000 or so clones, roughly 87% of which show up once; around 12% is in the top ten. The material sequenced was PBMCs. The receptors were sampled from a man aged 18 to 30 in good health and CMV-seropositive.

The chain has TRBV5-1 and TRBJ2-3, with D possibly TRBD1 on 7 matching bases. CDR3 length equals 15 residues. Germline loops: CDR1 SGHRS, CDR2 YFSETQ. V dropped 2 bases and J dropped 4 bases, with 14 bases sitting between them. Written as DNA, the CDR3 is TGCGCCAGCAGCTTCGGTGGCAGGGGGGCAGATACGCAGTATTTT. It specifies CASSFGGRGADTQYF.

The J gene is TRBJ2-7, the V gene TRBV19, with 7 nucleotides matching TRBD1. The CDR3 runs to 15 residues. Losses at the gene ends were 6 bases for V and 3 bases for J; bases not matched to a gene: 11. Germline V gene data show CDR1 as LNHDA and CDR2 as SQIVND (reference sequence). The DNA of the CDR3 is TGTGCCAGTAGGGTACGGGACAGTAGGTTCTACGAGCAGTACTTC. It is translated as CASRVRDSRFYEQYF.

This clone was seen a few times. The genes are TRBV18 and TRBJ1-1, with D perhaps TRBD1 (5 bases). Germline CDR1 and CDR2: KGHSH and LQKENI. V shed 2 bases and J shed 5 bases, with 15 bases lying between them. The CDR3 is 15 amino acids. CDR3 in amino acids: CASSPEAGGGTEAFF. The DNA of the CDR3 is TGTGCCAGCTCACCAGAAGCGGGGGGTGGGACTGAAGCTTTCTTT.